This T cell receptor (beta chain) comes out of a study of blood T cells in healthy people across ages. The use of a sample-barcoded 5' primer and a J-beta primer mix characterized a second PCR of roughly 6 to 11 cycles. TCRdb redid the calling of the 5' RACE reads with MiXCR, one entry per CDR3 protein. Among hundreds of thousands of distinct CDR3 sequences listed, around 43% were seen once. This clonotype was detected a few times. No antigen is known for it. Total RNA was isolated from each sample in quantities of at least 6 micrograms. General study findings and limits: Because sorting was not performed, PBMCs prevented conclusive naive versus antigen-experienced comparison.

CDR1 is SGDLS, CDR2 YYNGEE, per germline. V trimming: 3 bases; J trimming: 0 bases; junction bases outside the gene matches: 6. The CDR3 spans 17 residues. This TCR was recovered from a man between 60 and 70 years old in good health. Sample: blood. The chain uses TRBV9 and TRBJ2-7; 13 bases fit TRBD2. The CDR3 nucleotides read TGTGCCAGCAGCGCCGGACTAGCGGGGGCCACCTCCTACGAGCAGTACTTC. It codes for CASSAGLAGATSYEQYF.